These 9 T cell receptor beta chains were sequenced from one sample in a study of T cells after yellow fever vaccination. TCRdb redid the calling of the 5' RACE reads with MiXCR, one entry per CDR3 protein. There are around 590,000 distinct CDR3 sequences in the sample; 9% to 15% occur only once, and more than 12% lies in the top ten. This sample comprised PBMCs, obtained on the day of the yellow fever booster vaccination. The receptors here all came from a man aged 30-40 years who received the YFV17D yellow fever vaccine.

About this clonotype: A much larger clone lies one base from this, so it may be a read error. CDR3 loop: CSVVPGDGIDTQYF. CDR3 nucleotide sequence: TGCAGCGTTGTTCCGGGAGACGGCATAGATACGCAGTATTTT. The chain uses TRBV29-1 and TRBJ2-3; D possibly corresponds to TRBD2 (6 bases). The germline gives CDR1 SQVTM, CDR2 ANQGSEA. Trimming stripped 4 bases from V and 5 bases from J, with 16 bases between. This CDR3 comprises 14 residues.

V gene TRBV18 combines with J gene TRBJ2-5; TRBD1 aligns across 8 bases. The germline V gene encodes CDR1 KGHSH and CDR2 LQKENI. This CDR3 region has 15 residues. The ends lost 3 bases at V and 4 bases at J; junction bases unmatched: 7. The DNA of the CDR3 is TGTGCCAGCTCACCCCGGACAGGGTCGACAGAGACCCAGTACTTC. As protein: CASSPRTGSTETQYF.

There are a few counts of this clonotype. The chain links TRBV20-1 to TRBJ1-5, with 8 bases that match TRBD1. There are 13 residues in the CDR3. Germline values: CDR1 DFQATT, CDR2 SNEGSKA (reference sequence). V shed 3 bases and J 7 bases; nucleotides not matched to a gene: 5. CDR3 sequence: CSASGQGAQPQHF. CDR3 DNA sequence: TGCAGTGCTAGTGGACAGGGTGCCCAGCCCCAGCATTTT.

This clonotype was seen a few times. This rearrangement joins TRBV5-1 to TRBJ2-7, with D unclear. CDR1 is SGHRS, CDR2 YFSETQ, per germline. This CDR3 comprises 13 residues. V dropped 6 bases and J dropped 2 bases, with 12 bases sitting between them. The CDR3 spells CASNGDDPYEQYF. The DNA for the CDR3 is TGCGCCAGCAATGGTGATGATCCCTACGAGCAGTACTTC. Looking up the rest from reference TRBV5-1 and TRBJ2-7 gives the full variable domain: KAGVTQTPRYLIKTRGQQVTLSCSPISGHRSVSWYQQTPGQGLQFLFEYFSETQRNKGNFPGRFSGRQFSNSRSEMNVSTLELGDSALYLCASNGDDPYEQYFGPGTRLTVT.

A few counts support this clonotype. DNA for the CDR3: TGTGCCAGCAGCTCCGCGGGACAGCGCTACAATGAGCAGTTCTTC. Encoded protein: CASSSAGQRYNEQFF. J is TRBJ2-1 and V is TRBV6-1; a weak D match, TRBD1 (7 bases). Trimming pared 6 bases from V and 3 bases from J, leaving 15 bases between. The CDR3 extends over 15 amino acids. CDR1 is MNHNS, CDR2 SASEGT, per germline.

CDR3 residues: CATSRDHSGSLQYF. CDR3 in DNA: TGTGCCACCAGCAGAGATCACAGCGGGAGCCTCCAGTACTTC. This sequence joins TRBV15 and TRBJ2-5, with 8 bases fitting TRBD2. The germline gives CDR1 LNHNV, CDR2 YYDKDF (reference sequence). The CDR3 has 14 amino acids. With V trimmed by 0 bases and J by 10 bases, 7 bases remained unmatched.

Only a few counts were recorded for this clonotype. V and J are TRBV20-1 and TRBJ2-3, with 8 positions matching TRBD2. With 5 bases clipped from V and 2 bases from J, the junction kept 6 bases outside the gene matches. The CDR3 runs to 14 residues. The germline CDR1 and CDR2 sequences are DFQATT and SNEGSKA (reference sequence). The CDR3 loop reads CSARLAQNTDTQYF. DNA of the CDR3: TGCAGTGCTCGACTAGCGCAAAACACAGATACGCAGTATTTT.

This clonotype was found a few times. This chain links TRBV5-5 with TRBJ2-3, with 9 bases matching TRBD2. The V gene end was trimmed by 2 bases and the J gene end by 4 bases; junction bases not matched to a gene: 2. The CDR3 spans 14 residues. Germline V gene lookup returns CDR1 SGHKS and CDR2 YYEKEE (reference sequence). CDR3 in amino acids: CASSFRTSADTQYF. In DNA, the CDR3 is TGTGCCAGCAGCTTCCGGACTAGCGCAGATACGCAGTATTTT.

In this sample, this clonotype turned up a few times. The chain combines TRBV20-1 with TRBJ2-7, with a weak D call TRBD2 (6 bases). V lost 2 bases and J lost 4, with 21 bases in between. Germline assignment: CDR1 DFQATT and CDR2 SNEGSKA (reference sequence). This CDR3 comprises 16 residues. The CDR3 loop is CSARSARAGLPYEQYF. CDR3 DNA sequence: TGCAGTGCTAGATCGGCCCGGGCGGGGTTACCTTACGAGCAGTACTTC.